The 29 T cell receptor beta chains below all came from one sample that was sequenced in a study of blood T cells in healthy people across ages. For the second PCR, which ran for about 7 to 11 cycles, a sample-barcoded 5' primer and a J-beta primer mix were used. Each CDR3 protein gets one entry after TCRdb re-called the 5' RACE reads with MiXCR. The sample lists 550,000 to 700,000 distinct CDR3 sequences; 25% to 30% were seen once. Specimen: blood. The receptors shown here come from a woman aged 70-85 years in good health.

The chain's CDR3 is CASSSGGQQRSGNTIYF. The CDR3 coding sequence is TGTGCCAGCAGTTCAGGAGGTCAGCAGCGCTCTGGAAACACCATATATTTT. The chain couples TRBV12-3 or TRBV12-4 to TRBJ1-3; no clear D gene. V lost 4 bases and J 0 bases, leaving 16 bases between the germline ends. The CDR3 spans 17 residues.

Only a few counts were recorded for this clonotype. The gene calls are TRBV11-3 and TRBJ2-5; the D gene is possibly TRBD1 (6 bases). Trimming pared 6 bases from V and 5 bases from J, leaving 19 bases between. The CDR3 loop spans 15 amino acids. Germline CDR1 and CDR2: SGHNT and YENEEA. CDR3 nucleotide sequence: TGTGCCAGCAGTGGAAGCTTAGGGGGATCCGAGACCCAGTACTTC. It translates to CASSGSLGGSETQYF.

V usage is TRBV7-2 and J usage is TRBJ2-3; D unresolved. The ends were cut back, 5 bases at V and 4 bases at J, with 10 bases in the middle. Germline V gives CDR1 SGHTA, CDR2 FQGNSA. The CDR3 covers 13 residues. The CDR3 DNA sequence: TGTGCCAGCAGCGTGATAATTGCAGATACGCAGTATTTT. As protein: CASSVIIADTQYF. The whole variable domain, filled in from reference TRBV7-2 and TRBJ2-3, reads GAGVSQSPSNKVTEKGKDVELRCDPISGHTALYWYRQSLGQGLEFLIYFQGNSAPDKSGLPSDRFSAERTGGSVSTLTIQRTQQEDSAVYLCASSVIIADTQYFGPGTRLTVL.

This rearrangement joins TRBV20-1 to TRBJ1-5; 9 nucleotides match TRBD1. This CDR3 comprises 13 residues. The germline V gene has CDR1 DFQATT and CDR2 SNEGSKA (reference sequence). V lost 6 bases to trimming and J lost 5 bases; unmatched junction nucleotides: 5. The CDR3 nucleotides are TGCAGTGCGACAGGGGGGGTGGATCAGCCCCAGCATTTT. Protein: CSATGGVDQPQHF.

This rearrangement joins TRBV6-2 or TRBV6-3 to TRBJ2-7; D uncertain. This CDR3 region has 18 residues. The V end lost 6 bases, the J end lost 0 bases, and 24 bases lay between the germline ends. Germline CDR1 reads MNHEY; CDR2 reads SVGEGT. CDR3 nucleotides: TGTGCCAGCAGCTATTCCTTCATGGTGGCCGCTCTCTCCTACGAGCAGTACTTC. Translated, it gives CASSYSFMVAALSYEQYF.

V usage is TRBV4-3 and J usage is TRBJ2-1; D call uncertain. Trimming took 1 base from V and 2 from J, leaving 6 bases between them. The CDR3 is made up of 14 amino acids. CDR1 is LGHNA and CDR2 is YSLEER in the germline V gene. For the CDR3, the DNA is TGCGCCAGCAGCCAAGTTGGGCCCTACAATGAGCAGTTCTTC. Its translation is CASSQVGPYNEQFF.

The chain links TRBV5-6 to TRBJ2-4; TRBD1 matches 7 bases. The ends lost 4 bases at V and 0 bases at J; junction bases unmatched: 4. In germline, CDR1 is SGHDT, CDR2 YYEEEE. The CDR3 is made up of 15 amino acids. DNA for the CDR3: TGTGCCAGCAGCGGAGGACAGGTAGCCAAAAACATTCAGTACTTC. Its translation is CASSGGQVAKNIQYF. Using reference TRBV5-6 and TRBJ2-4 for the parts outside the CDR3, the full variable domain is DAGVTQSPTHLIKTRGQQVTLRCSPKSGHDTVSWYQQALGQGPQFIFQYYEEEERQRGNFPDRFSGHQFPNYSSELNVNALLLGDSALYLCASSGGQVAKNIQYFGAGTRLSVL.

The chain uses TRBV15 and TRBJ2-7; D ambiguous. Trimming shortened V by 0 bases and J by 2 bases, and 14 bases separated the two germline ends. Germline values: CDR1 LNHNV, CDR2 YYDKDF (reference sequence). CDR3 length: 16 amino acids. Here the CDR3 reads CATSRDFALGPYEQYF. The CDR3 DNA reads TGTGCCACCAGCAGAGATTTCGCCCTGGGCCCCTACGAGCAGTACTTC.

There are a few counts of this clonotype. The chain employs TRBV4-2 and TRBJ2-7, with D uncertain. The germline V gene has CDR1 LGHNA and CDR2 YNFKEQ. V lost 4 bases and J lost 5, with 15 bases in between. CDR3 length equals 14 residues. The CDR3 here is CASSPRSSLNEQYF. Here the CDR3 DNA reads TGTGCCAGCAGCCCTCGCAGTAGCTTAAACGAGCAGTACTTC.

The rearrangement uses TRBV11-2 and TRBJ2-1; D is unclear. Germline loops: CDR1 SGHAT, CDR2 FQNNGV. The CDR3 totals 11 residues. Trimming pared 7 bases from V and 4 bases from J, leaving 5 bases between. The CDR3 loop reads CASTTYNEQFF. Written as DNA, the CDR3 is TGTGCCAGCACGACATACAATGAGCAGTTCTTC.

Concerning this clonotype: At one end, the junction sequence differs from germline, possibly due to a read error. Written as DNA, the CDR3 is TGTGCCAGCAGCTCGGTAGGGGAATACCAAGAGACCCGGTACTTC. Its translation: CASSSVGEYQETRYF. The V gene is TRBV5-6, the J gene TRBJ2-5; TRBD1 might be the D (5 bases). This CDR3 contains 15 residues. Germline CDR1 and CDR2: SGHDT and YYEEEE.

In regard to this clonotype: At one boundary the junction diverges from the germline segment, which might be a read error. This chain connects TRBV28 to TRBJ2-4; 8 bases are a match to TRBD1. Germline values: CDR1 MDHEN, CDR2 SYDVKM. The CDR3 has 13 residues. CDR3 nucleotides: TGTGCCAGCCTCACTACTCGACAGGGGTGGGTAGACTTC. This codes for CASLTTRQGWVDF.

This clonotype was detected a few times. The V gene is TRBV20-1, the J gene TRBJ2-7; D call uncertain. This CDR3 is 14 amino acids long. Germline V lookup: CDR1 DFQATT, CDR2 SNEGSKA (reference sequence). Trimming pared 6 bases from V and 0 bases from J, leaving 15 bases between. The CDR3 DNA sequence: TGCAGTGCGCCCTCGGGCAGGAGCTCCTACGAGCAGTACTTC. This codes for CSAPSGRSSYEQYF.

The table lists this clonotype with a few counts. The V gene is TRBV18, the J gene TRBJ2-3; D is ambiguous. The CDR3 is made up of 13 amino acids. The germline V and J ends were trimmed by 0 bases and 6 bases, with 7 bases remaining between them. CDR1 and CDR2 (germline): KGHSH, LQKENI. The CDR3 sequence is CASSPPQGDTQYF. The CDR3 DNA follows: TGTGCCAGCTCACCACCGCAAGGGGATACGCAGTATTTT. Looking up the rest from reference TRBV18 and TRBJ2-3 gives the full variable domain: NAGVMQNPRHLVRRRGQEARLRCSPMKGHSHVYWYRQLPEEGLKFMVYLQKENIIDESGMPKERFSAEFPKEGPSILRIQQVVRGDSAAYFCASSPPQGDTQYFGPGTRLTVL.

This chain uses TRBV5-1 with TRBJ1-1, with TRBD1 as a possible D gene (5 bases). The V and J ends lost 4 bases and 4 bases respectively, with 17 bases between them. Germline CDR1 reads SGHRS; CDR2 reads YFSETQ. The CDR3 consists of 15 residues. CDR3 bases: TGCGCCAGCAGCCTAGAGGGGCGTGGGGGCACTGAAGCTTTCTTT. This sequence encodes CASSLEGRGGTEAFF.

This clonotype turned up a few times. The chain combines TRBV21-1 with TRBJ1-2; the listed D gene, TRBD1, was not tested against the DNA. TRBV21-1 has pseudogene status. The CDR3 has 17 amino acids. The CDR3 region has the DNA TGTGCCAGCAGCATCGGGACAGGTCTAGTCTCTCGACTCGGCTACACCTTC. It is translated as CASSIGTGLVSRLGYTF.

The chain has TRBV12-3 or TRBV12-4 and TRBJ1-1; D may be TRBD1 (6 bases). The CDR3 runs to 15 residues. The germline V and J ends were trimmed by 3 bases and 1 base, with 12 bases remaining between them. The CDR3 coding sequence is TGTGCCAGCAGTTTTCTTGGGGGCAAGAACACTGAAGCTTTCTTT. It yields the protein CASSFLGGKNTEAFF.

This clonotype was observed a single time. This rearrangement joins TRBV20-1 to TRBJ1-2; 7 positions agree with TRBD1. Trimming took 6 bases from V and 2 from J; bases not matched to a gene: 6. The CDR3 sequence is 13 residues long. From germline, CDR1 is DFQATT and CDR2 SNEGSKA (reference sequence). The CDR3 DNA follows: TGCAGTGCCATATCGACAGGGAACTATGGCTACACCTTC. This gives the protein CSAISTGNYGYTF.

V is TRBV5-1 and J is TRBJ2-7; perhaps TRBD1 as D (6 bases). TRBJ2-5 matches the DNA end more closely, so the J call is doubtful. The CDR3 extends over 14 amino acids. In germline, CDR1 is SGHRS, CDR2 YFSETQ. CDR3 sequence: CASSEGTNRETQYF. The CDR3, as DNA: TGCGCCAGCAGCGAAGGGACAAACAGAGAGACCCAGTACTTC.

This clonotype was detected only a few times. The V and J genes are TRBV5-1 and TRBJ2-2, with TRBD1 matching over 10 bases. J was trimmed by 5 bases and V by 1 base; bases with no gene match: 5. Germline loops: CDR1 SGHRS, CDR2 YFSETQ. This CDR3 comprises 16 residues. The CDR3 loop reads CASSLKPGQGTGELFF. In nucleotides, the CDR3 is TGCGCCAGCAGCTTGAAACCGGGACAGGGGACCGGGGAGCTGTTTTTT.

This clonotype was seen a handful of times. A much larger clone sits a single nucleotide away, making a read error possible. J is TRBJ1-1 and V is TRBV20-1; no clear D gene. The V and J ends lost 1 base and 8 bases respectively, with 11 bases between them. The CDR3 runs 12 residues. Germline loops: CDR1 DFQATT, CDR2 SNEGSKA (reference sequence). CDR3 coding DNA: TGCAGTGCTAGAGTAGAGGGAATCGAAGCTTTCTTT. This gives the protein CSARVEGIEAFF.

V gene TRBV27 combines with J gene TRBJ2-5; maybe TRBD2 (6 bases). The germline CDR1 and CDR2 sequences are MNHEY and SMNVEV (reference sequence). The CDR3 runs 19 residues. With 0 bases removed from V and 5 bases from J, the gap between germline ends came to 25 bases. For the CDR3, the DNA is TGTGCCAGCAGTTTATCGATTGGGGGGACGGCTTTTAGTCAGGAGACCCAGTACTTC. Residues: CASSLSIGGTAFSQETQYF.

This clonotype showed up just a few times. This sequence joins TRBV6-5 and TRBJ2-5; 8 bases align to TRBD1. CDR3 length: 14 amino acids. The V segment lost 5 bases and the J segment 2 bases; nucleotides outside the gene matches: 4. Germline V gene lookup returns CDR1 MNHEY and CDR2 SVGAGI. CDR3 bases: TGTGCCAGCAGTCCGGGACAGGTTCAAGAGACCCAGTACTTC. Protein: CASSPGQVQETQYF.

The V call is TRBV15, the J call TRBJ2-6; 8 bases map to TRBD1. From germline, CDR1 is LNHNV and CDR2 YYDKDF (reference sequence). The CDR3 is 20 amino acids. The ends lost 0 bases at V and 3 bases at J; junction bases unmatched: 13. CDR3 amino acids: CATSREKQGASIRGANVLTF. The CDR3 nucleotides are TGTGCCACCAGCAGAGAAAAGCAGGGGGCCTCAATTCGTGGGGCCAACGTCCTGACTTTC.

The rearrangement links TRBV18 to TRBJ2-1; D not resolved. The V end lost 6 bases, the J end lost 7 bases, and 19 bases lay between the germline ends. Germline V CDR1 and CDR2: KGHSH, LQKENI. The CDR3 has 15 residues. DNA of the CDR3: TGTGCCAGCTCGCCGGCAGGCGGTATTAAAAATGAGCAGTTCTTC. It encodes CASSPAGGIKNEQFF.

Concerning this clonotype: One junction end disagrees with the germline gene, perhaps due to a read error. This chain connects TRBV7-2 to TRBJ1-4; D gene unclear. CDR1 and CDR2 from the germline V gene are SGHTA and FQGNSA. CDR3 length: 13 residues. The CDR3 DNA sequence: TGTGCCAGCAGCGCCCTGGACCACGAAAAACTGTTATTT. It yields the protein CASSALDHEKLLF.

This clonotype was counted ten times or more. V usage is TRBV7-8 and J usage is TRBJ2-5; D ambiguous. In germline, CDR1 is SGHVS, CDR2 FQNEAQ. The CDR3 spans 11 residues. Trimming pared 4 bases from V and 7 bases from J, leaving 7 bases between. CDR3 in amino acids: CASSSWVTQYF. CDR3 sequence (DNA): TGTGCCAGCAGCTCATGGGTGACCCAGTACTTC.

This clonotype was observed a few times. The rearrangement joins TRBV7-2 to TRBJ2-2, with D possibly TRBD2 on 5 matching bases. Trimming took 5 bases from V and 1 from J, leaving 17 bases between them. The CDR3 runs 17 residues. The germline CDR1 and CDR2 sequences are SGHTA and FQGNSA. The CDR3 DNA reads TGTGCCAGCAGCCCCGGACTGCCAGCGATGAACACCGGGGAGCTGTTTTTT. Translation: CASSPGLPAMNTGELFF. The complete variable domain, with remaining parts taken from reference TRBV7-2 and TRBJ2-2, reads GAGVSQSPSNKVTEKGKDVELRCDPISGHTALYWYRQSLGQGLEFLIYFQGNSAPDKSGLPSDRFSAERTGGSVSTLTIQRTQQEDSAVYLCASSPGLPAMNTGELFFGEGSRLTVL.

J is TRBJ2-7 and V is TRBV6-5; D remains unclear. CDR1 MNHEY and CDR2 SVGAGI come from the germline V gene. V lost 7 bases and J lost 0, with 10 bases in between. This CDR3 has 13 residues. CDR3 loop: CASKGGFSYEQYF. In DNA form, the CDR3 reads TGTGCCAGCAAGGGCGGTTTCTCCTACGAGCAGTACTTC.